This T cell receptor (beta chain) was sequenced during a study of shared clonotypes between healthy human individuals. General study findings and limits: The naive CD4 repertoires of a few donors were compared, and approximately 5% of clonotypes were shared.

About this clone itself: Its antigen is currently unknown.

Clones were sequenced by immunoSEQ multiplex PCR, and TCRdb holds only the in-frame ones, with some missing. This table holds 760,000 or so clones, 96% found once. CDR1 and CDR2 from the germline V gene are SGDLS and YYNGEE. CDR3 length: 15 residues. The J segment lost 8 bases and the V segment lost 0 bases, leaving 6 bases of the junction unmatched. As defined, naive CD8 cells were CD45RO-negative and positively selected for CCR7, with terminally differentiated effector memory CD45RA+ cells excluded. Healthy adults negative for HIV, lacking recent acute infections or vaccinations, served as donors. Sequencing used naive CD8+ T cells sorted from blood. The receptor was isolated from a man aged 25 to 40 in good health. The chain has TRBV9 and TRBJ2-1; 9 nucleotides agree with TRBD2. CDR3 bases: TGTGCCAGCAGCGTAGAGTTAGCGGGAGCGGATGAGCAGTTCTTC. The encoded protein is CASSVELAGADEQFF.